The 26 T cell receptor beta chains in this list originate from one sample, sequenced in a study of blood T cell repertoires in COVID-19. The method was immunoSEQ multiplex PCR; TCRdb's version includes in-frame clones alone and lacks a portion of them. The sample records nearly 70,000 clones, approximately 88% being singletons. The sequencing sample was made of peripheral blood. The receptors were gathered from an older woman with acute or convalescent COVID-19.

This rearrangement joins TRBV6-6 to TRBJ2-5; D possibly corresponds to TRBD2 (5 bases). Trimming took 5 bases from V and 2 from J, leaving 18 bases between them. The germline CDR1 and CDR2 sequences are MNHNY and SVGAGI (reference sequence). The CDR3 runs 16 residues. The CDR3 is CASSPGPDYSQETQYF. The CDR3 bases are TGTGCCAGCAGTCCCGGGCCAGACTACTCTCAAGAGACCCAGTACTTC.

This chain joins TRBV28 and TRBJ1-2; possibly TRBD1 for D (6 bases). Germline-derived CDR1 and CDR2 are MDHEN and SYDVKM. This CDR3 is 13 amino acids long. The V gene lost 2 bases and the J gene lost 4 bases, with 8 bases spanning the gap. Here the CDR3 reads CASSLRTVYGYTF. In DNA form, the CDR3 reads TGTGCCAGCAGTTTACGGACAGTCTATGGCTACACCTTC.

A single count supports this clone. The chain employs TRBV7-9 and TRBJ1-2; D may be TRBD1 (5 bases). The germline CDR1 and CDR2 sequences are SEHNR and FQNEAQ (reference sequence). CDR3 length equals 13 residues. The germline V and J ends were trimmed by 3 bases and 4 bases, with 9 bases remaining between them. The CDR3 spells CASSFPGPYGYTF. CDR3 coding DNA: TGTGCCAGCAGCTTCCCAGGGCCCTATGGCTACACCTTC.

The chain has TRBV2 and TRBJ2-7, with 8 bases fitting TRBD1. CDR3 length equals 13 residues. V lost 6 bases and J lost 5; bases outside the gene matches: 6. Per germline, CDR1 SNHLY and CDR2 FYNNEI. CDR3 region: CASRGTGADEQYF. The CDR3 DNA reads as TGTGCCAGCAGGGGGACAGGAGCCGACGAGCAGTACTTC.

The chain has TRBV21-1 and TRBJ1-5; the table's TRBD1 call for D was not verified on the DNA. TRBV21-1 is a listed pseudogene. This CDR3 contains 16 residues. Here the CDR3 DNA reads TGTGCCAGCAGCAAATTTATCAGGGGGCCTTTTCAGCCCCAGCATTTT. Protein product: CASSKFIRGPFQPQHF.

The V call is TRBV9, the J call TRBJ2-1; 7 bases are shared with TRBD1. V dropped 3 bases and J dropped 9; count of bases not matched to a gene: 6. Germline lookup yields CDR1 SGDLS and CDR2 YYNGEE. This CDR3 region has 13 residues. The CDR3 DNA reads TGTGCCAGCAGCGCAATCGACAGGGCTGAGCAGTTCTTC. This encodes CASSAIDRAEQFF.

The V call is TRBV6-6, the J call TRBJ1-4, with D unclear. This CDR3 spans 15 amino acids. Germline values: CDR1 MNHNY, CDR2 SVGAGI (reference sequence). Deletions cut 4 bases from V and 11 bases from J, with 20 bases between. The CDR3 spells CASSSIERLGGKLFF. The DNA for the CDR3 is TGTGCCAGCAGTTCCATCGAAAGGCTGGGAGGGAAACTGTTTTTT.

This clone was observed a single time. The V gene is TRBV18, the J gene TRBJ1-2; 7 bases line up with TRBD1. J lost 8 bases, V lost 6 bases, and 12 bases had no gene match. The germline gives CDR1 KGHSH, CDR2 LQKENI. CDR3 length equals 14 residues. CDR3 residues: CASSTRQGAEGYTF. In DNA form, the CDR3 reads TGTGCCAGCTCCACCAGACAGGGCGCCGAAGGCTACACCTTC.

The CDR3 DNA reads as TGTGCCAGCAGCAAAGCGGCGGGAAGCTATGGCTACACCTTC. Translation gives CASSKAAGSYGYTF. The V call is TRBV21-1, the J call TRBJ1-2. TRBV21-1 is marked as a pseudogene. CDR3 length: 14 amino acids.

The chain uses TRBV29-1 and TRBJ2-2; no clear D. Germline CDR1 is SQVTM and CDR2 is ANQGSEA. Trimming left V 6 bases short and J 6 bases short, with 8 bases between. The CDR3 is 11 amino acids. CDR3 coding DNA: TGCAGCGTCAGCGATCCCGGGGAGCTGTTTTTT. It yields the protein CSVSDPGELFF.

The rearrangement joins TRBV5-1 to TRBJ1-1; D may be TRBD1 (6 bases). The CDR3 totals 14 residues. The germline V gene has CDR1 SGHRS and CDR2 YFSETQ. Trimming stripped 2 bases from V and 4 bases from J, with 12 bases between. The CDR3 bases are TGCGCCAGCAGCTTACAGGGTGAGCTCACTGAAGCTTTCTTT. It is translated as CASSLQGELTEAFF.

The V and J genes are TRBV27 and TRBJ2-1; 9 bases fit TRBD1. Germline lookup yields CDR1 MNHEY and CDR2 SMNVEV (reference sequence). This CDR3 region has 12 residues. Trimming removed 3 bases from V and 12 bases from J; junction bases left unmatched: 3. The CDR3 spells CASSFGTGRQFF. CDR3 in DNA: TGTGCCAGCAGTTTTGGGACAGGGAGGCAGTTCTTC.

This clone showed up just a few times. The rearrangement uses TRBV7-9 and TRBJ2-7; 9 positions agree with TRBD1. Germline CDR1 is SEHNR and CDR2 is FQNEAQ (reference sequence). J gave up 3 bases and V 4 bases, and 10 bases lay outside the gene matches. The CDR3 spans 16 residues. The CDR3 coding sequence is TGTGCCAGCAGCTCCTTCCTCCGGGACAGGGTCTACGAGCAGTACTTC. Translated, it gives CASSSFLRDRVYEQYF.

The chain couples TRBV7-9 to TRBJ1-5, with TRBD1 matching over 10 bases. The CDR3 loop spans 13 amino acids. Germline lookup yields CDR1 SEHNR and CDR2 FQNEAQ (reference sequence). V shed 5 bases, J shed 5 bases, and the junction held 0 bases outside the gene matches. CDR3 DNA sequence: TGTGCCAGCAGCGGACAGGGGGATCAGCCCCAGCATTTT. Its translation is CASSGQGDQPQHF.

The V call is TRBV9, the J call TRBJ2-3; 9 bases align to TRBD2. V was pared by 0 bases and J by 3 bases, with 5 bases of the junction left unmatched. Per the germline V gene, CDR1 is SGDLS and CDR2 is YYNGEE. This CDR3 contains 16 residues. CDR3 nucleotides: TGTGCCAGCAGCGTAGACAGCGGGGGGACTACAGATACGCAGTATTTT. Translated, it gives CASSVDSGGTTDTQYF. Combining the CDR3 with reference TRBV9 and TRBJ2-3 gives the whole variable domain DSGVTQTPKHLITATGQRVTLRCSPRSGDLSVYWYQQSLDQGLQFLIQYYNGEERAKGNILERFSAQQFPDLHSELNLSSLELGDSALYFCASSVDSGGTTDTQYFGPGTRLTVL.

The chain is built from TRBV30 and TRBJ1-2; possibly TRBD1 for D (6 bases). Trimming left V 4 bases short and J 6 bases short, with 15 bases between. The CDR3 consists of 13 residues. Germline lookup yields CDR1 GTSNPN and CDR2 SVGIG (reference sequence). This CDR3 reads CAWTTTGTNGYTF. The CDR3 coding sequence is TGTGCCTGGACCACTACCGGGACAAATGGCTACACCTTC.

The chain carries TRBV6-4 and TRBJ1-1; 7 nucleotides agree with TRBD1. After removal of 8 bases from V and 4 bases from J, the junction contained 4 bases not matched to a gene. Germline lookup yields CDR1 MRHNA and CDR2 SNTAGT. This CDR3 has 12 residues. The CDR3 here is CASLDRVTEAFF. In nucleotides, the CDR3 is TGTGCCAGCCTCGACAGGGTCACTGAAGCTTTCTTT.

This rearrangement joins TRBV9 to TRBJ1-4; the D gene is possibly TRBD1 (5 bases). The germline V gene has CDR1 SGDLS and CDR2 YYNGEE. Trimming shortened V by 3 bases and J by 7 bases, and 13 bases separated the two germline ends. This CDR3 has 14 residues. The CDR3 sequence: CASSGGGSREKLFF. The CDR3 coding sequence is TGTGCCAGCAGCGGCGGGGGGAGTCGTGAAAAACTGTTTTTT.

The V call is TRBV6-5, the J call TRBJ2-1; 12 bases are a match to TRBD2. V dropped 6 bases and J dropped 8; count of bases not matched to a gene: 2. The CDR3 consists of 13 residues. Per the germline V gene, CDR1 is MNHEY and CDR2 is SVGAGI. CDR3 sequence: CASRASGRDEQFF. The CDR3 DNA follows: TGTGCCAGCAGGGCTAGCGGGAGGGATGAGCAGTTCTTC.

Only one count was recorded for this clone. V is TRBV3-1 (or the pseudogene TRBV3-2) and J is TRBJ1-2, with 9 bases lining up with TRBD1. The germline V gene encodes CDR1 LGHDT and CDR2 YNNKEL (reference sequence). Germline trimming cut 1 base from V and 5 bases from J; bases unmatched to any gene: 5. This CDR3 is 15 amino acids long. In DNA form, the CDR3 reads TGTGCCAGCAGCCAAGCGACGACAGGGGGGTATGGCTACACCTTC. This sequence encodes CASSQATTGGYGYTF.

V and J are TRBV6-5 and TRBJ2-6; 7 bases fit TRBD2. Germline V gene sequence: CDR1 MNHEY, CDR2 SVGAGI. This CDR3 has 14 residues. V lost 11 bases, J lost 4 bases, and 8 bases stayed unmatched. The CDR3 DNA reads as TGTGCCTCCCGGGAGGATCCGGGGGCCAACGTCCTGACTTTC. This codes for CASREDPGANVLTF.

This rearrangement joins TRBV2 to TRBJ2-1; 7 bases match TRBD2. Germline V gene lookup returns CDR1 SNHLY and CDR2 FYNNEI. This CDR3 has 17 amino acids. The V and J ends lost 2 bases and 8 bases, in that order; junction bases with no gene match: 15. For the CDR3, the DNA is TGTGCCAGCAGTGAAAAGACAGCGGGGAGAGGGTTACATGAGCAGTTCTTC. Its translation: CASSEKTAGRGLHEQFF.

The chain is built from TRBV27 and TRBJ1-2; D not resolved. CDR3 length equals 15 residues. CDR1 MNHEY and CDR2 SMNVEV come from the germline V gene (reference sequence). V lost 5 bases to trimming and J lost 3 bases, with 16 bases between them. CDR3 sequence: CASSPLTNLDYGYTF. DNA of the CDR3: TGTGCCAGCAGTCCGTTAACAAATCTGGACTATGGCTACACCTTC.

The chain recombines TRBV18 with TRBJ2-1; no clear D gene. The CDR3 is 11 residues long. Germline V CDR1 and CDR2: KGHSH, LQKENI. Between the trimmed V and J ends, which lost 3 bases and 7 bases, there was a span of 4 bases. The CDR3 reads CASSPANEQFF. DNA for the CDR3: TGTGCCAGCTCACCCGCGAATGAGCAGTTCTTC. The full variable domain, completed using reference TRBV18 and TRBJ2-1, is NAGVMQNPRHLVRRRGQEARLRCSPMKGHSHVYWYRQLPEEGLKFMVYLQKENIIDESGMPKERFSAEFPKEGPSILRIQQVVRGDSAAYFCASSPANEQFFGPGTRLTVL.

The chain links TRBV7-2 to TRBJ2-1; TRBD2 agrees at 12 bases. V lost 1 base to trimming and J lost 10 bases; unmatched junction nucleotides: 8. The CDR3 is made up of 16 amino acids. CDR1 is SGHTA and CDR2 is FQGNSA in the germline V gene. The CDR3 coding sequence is TGTGCCAGCAGCTTAGGTCCGAGACTAGCGGGAGTCGAGCAGTTCTTC. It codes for CASSLGPRLAGVEQFF.

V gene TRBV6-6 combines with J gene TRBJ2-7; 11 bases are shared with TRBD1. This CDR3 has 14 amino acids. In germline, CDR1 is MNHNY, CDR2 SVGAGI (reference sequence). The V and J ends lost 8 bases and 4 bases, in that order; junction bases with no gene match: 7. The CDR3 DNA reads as TGTGCCAGCGGTAACCGGGACAGGGGGTACGAGCAGTACTTC. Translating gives CASGNRDRGYEQYF.